The rows below give T cell receptor beta chains drawn from one sample of a study of cytotoxic CD8 clonotypes in ibrutinib-treated CLL. Method: immunoSEQ multiplex PCR; TCRdb's copy keeps in-frame clones and lacks some. Of around 53,000 clones listed, nearly 55% were seen once; the top ten hold about 24%. The input for sequencing was PBMCs, taken at disease progression, from a patient treated with ibrutinib. Every receptor here comes from a human donor with chronic lymphocytic leukemia. The CDR3 runs from the conserved cysteine through the conserved F or W. The D gene is left open where the match is weak. Not all rows give a size; the values are once, few, many and, for expanded clones, a class.

>TRBJ1-1|.|TRBV6-5|once
CASSYTSGSGTEAFF
TGTGCCAGCAGTTACACCTCAGGCTCCGGCACTGAAGCTTTCTTT
>TRBJ2-7|TRBD2|TRBV5-1|few
CASSLSSGRSYEQYF
TGCGCCAGCAGCTTGTCTAGCGGGAGATCGTACGAGCAGTACTTC
>TRBJ2-1|TRBD1|TRBV7-3|few
CASRPTGTGRNEQFF
TGTGCCAGCAGGCCGACTGGGACAGGGAGAAATGAGCAGTTCTTC
>TRBJ2-1|TRBD1|TRBV11-2|few
CASSLNPGTGGGIEQFF
TGTGCCAGCAGCTTAAACCCCGGGACAGGGGGCGGGATAGAGCAGTTCTTC
>TRBJ1-4|.|TRBV7-9|.
CASSPQGNEKLFF
TGTGCCAGCAGCCCCCAAGGGAATGAAAAACTGTTTTTT
>TRBJ2-7|.|TRBV15|.
CATSRDKIYEQYF
TGTGCCACCAGCAGAGACAAGATCTACGAGCAGTACTTC
>TRBJ1-1|.|TRBV6-5|.
CASSYWGLTTEAFF
TGTGCCAGCAGTTATTGGGGACTAACCACTGAAGCTTTCTTT
>TRBJ2-3|TRBD2|TRBV19|.
CASSIALTSQTMDTQYF
TGTGCCAGTAGTATAGCCCTGACTAGCCAGACCATGGATACGCAGTATTTT
>TRBJ2-5|.|TRBV7-3|many
CASRLAGTETQYF
TGTGCCAGCAGGCTGGCAGGAACAGAGACCCAGTACTTC
>TRBJ2-2|.|TRBV1|once
CTSSQERGTTGELFF
TGCACCAGCAGCCAAGAGCGCGGGACAACCGGGGAGCTGTTTTTT
>TRBJ2-3|TRBD2|TRBV7-9|.
CASSLAGGPIGTDTQYF
TGTGCCAGCAGTCTGGCGGGGGGCCCTATCGGAACAGATACGCAGTATTTT
>TRBJ2-2|TRBD1|TRBV13|.
CASSSLQGANLFF
TGTGCCAGCAGCTCCCTACAGGGGGCAAATCTGTTTTTT